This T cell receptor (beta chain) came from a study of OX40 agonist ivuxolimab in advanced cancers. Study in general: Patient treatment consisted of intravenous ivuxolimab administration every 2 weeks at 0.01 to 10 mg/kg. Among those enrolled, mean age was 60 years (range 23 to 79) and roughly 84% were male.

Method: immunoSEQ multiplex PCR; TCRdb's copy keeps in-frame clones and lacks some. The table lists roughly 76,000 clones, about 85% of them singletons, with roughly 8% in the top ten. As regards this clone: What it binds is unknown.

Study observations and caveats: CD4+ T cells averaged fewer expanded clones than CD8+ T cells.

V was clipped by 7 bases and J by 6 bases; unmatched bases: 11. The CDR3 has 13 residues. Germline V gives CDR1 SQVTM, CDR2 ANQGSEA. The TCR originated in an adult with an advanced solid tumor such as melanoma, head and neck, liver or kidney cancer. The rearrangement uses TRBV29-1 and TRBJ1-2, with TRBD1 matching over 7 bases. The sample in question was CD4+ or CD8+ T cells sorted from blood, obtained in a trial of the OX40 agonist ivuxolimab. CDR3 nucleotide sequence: TGCAGCGCAGAGGGACAGCGGAAGGATGGCTACACCTTC. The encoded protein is CSAEGQRKDGYTF.